One and the same sample provided the 25 T cell receptor beta chains below, sequenced in a study of cytomegalovirus exposure and HLA in healthy donors. Repertoires were generated with immunoSEQ multiplex PCR, while TCRdb's copy carries only in-frame clones and drops some. The sample carries 100,000 to 150,000 clones, about 96% recorded once. Sequencing used PBMCs. All receptors come from a man younger than 35 in good health and CMV-seronegative.

This clone appeared a single time. The V gene is TRBV5-1, the J gene TRBJ2-1, with D tentatively TRBD2 (7 bases). The CDR3 sequence is 16 residues long. Germline V gene lookup returns CDR1 SGHRS and CDR2 YFSETQ. V was trimmed by 3 bases and J by 4 bases, leaving 17 bases between them. This CDR3 is CASSSEGGGTYNEQFF. The CDR3 DNA is TGCGCCAGCAGCTCGGAGGGGGGAGGGACTTACAATGAGCAGTTCTTC.

The V call is TRBV5-1, the J call TRBJ2-2; D may be TRBD1 (6 bases). V lost 4 bases, J lost 4 bases, and 14 bases lay in between. The germline V gene has CDR1 SGHRS and CDR2 YFSETQ. The CDR3 is made up of 15 amino acids. The CDR3 DNA reads as TGCGCCAGCAGCAAAGACAGGTCGGGCACCGGGGAGCTGTTTTTT. Its translation: CASSKDRSGTGELFF. The complete variable domain, with remaining parts taken from reference TRBV5-1 and TRBJ2-2, reads KAGVTQTPRYLIKTRGQQVTLSCSPISGHRSVSWYQQTPGQGLQFLFEYFSETQRNKGNFPGRFSGRQFSNSRSEMNVSTLELGDSALYLCASSKDRSGTGELFFGEGSRLTVL.

The chain links TRBV30 to TRBJ1-2; a weak D match, TRBD1 (6 bases). Germline loops: CDR1 GTSNPN, CDR2 SVGIG (reference sequence). This CDR3 is built from 14 residues. Trimming took off 4 bases at V and 1 base at J, with 13 bases between the two ends. The chain's CDR3 is CAWTGGGLNYGYTF. CDR3 in DNA: TGTGCCTGGACGGGGGGCGGCCTTAACTATGGCTACACCTTC.

The chain links TRBV4-2 to TRBJ2-7, with D possibly matching TRBD2 (6 bases). The length of the CDR3 is 17 residues. V lost 0 bases and J lost 0, with 15 bases in between. The V gene's germline CDR1 is LGHNA and CDR2 YNFKEQ. The CDR3 nucleotides read TGTGCCAGCAGCCAAGATATAGTCGGGGGAAACTCCTACGAGCAGTACTTC. Translation gives CASSQDIVGGNSYEQYF.

The V and J genes are TRBV7-2 and TRBJ2-2; possibly TRBD2 for D (5 bases). Trimming cost V 2 bases and J 1 base, with 8 bases left between them. This CDR3 region has 15 residues. CDR1 SGHTA and CDR2 FQGNSA come from the germline V gene. Here the CDR3 DNA reads TGTGCCAGCAGCTTAATCCGGGGGAACACCGGGGAGCTGTTTTTT. It specifies CASSLIRGNTGELFF.

J is TRBJ2-1 and V is TRBV28, with TRBD1 as a possible D gene (6 bases). The germline CDR1 and CDR2 sequences are MDHEN and SYDVKM. V was cut by 3 bases and J by 1 base, with 19 bases left in between. The CDR3 spans 18 residues. The DNA for the CDR3 is TGTGCCAGCAGTTTGGGGACACAGGGAGCGTTATCCTACAATGAGCAGTTCTTC. Residues: CASSLGTQGALSYNEQFF.

V usage is TRBV7-8 and J usage is TRBJ2-3, with unresolved D. The CDR3 length is 13 residues. V lost 5 bases, J lost 5 bases, and 11 bases lay in between. Germline V gene sequence: CDR1 SGHVS, CDR2 FQNEAQ. CDR3 residues: CASSPPREDTQYF. Written as DNA, the CDR3 is TGTGCCAGCAGCCCCCCTCGAGAAGATACGCAGTATTTT.

The rearrangement links TRBV5-1 to TRBJ2-3; D possibly corresponds to TRBD1 (5 bases). The CDR3 covers 15 residues. The V and J ends lost 4 bases and 0 bases respectively, with 12 bases between them. Germline-derived CDR1 and CDR2 are SGHRS and YFSETQ. The DNA for the CDR3 is TGCGCCAGCAGCCATGACAGTGCTAGCACAGATACGCAGTATTTT. This encodes CASSHDSASTDTQYF.

The chain uses TRBV11-3 and TRBJ2-7; D might be TRBD2 (5 bases). Trimming pared 4 bases from V and 7 bases from J, leaving 14 bases between. This CDR3 has 13 amino acids. The germline gives CDR1 SGHNT, CDR2 YENEEA. The CDR3 protein is CASSSLALHEQYF. CDR3 sequence (DNA): TGTGCCAGCAGCTCCCTAGCCCTTCATGAGCAGTACTTC.

The chain uses TRBV14 and TRBJ1-1; TRBD1 matches at 7 bases. With V trimmed by 2 bases and J by 1 base, 16 bases remained unmatched. Germline loops: CDR1 SGHDN, CDR2 FVKESK. There are 19 residues in the CDR3. The CDR3 sequence is CASSQKGAGHREWNTEAFF. CDR3 DNA: TGTGCCAGCAGCCAAAAGGGGGCCGGGCACCGCGAATGGAACACTGAAGCTTTCTTT.

The DNA for the CDR3 is TGTGCCAGCAGTTACTCCGGACGGGAGGGAATCGGGGAGCTGTTTTTT. Its protein is CASSYSGREGIGELFF. The rearrangement uses TRBV6-5 and TRBJ2-2; TRBD2 matches at 8 bases. The CDR3 is 16 amino acids. Unmatched junction bases numbered 7, after V lost 0 bases and J lost 7 bases. Germline V gene lookup returns CDR1 MNHEY and CDR2 SVGAGI.

The chain is built from TRBV28 and TRBJ2-4, with D possibly being TRBD2 (5 bases). The V and J ends lost 4 bases and 1 base respectively, with 17 bases between them. From germline, CDR1 is MDHEN and CDR2 SYDVKM. This CDR3 is 17 amino acids long. This CDR3 reads CASSSNYMEEAKNIQYF. The DNA of the CDR3 is TGTGCCAGCAGTTCCAATTATATGGAGGAGGCCAAAAACATTCAGTACTTC. The entire variable domain, with the rest obtained from reference TRBV28 and TRBJ2-4, is as follows: DVKVTQSSRYLVKRTGEKVFLECVQDMDHENMFWYRQDPGLGLRLIYFSYDVKMKEKGDIPEGYSVSREKKERFSLILESASTNQTSMYLCASSSNYMEEAKNIQYFGAGTRLSVL.

The V gene is TRBV11-1, the J gene TRBJ1-4, with 10 positions matching TRBD1. This CDR3 is 13 amino acids long. Losses at the gene ends were 5 bases for V and 9 bases for J; bases not matched to a gene: 3. The V gene's germline CDR1 is SGHAT and CDR2 FQDESV (reference sequence). The CDR3 sequence: CASSRDRGKKLFF. The CDR3 nucleotides read TGTGCCAGCAGCCGGGACAGGGGTAAAAAACTGTTTTTT. The entire variable domain, with the rest obtained from reference TRBV11-1 and TRBJ1-4, is as follows: EAEVAQSPRYKITEKSQAVAFWCDPISGHATLYWYRQILGQGPELLVQFQDESVVDDSQLPKDRFSAERLKGVDSTLKIQPAELGDSAMYLCASSRDRGKKLFFGSGTQLSVL.

The rearrangement uses TRBV4-1 and TRBJ2-7, with a weak D call TRBD2 (6 bases). The CDR3 totals 15 residues. Germline lookup yields CDR1 MGHRA and CDR2 YSYEKL. V lost 2 bases, J lost 2 bases, and 13 bases lay in between. CDR3 region: CASSQPLGGTYEQYF. CDR3 nucleotide sequence: TGCGCCAGCAGCCAACCCCTCGGGGGTACCTACGAGCAGTACTTC.

This chain joins TRBV6-5 and TRBJ1-1; D unresolved. V lost 3 bases and J lost 0, with 8 bases in between. The germline gives CDR1 MNHEY, CDR2 SVGAGI. There are 14 residues in the CDR3. The CDR3 loop reads CASSYRDMNTEAFF. CDR3 coding DNA: TGTGCCAGCAGTTATCGAGATATGAACACTGAAGCTTTCTTT.

This chain joins TRBV30 and TRBJ2-1; 11 bases align to TRBD2. Germline lookup yields CDR1 GTSNPN and CDR2 SVGIG (reference sequence). After removal of 2 bases from V and 4 bases from J, the junction contained 7 bases not matched to a gene. CDR3 length equals 16 residues. The CDR3 nucleotides read TGTGCCTGGAGTCCGTCGACTAGCGGGGTTTACAATGAGCAGTTCTTC. Protein: CAWSPSTSGVYNEQFF.

J is TRBJ2-7 and V is TRBV4-3; D is possibly TRBD1 (5 bases). The germline V gene has CDR1 LGHNA and CDR2 YSLEER. Trimming removed 4 bases at V and 0 bases at J, with 13 bases between. The CDR3 spans 15 residues. The CDR3 spells CASSRGRQTSYEQYF. The CDR3 nucleotides read TGCGCCAGCAGCCGGGGCAGACAAACCTCCTACGAGCAGTACTTC.

This chain uses TRBV19 with TRBJ1-1; 7 nucleotides align to TRBD1. Germline V gives CDR1 LNHDA, CDR2 SQIVND (reference sequence). V was clipped by 6 bases and J by 11 bases; unmatched bases: 6. This CDR3 contains 11 residues. In DNA, the CDR3 is TGTGCCAGTAGAACGACAGGGATGGCTTTCTTT. It yields the protein CASRTTGMAFF.

The V call is TRBV6-5, the J call TRBJ1-2, with D possibly TRBD1 on 5 matching bases. This CDR3 contains 14 residues. The germline CDR1 and CDR2 sequences are MNHEY and SVGAGI. V was cut by 4 bases and J by 1 base, with 10 bases left in between. This CDR3 reads CASSLTANNYGYTF. DNA of the CDR3: TGTGCCAGCAGTTTGACAGCGAATAACTATGGCTACACCTTC.

This clone has a handful of counts. V and J are TRBV5-1 and TRBJ1-1; TRBD1 matches at 7 bases. The trim removed 4 bases at V and 0 bases at J, leaving 6 bases unmatched. Germline V gene lookup returns CDR1 SGHRS and CDR2 YFSETQ. This CDR3 is built from 15 residues. For the CDR3, the DNA is TGCGCCAGCAGCACCAGAGGGGGCCTGAACACTGAAGCTTTCTTT. Its translation: CASSTRGGLNTEAFF. The whole variable domain, filled in from reference TRBV5-1 and TRBJ1-1, reads KAGVTQTPRYLIKTRGQQVTLSCSPISGHRSVSWYQQTPGQGLQFLFEYFSETQRNKGNFPGRFSGRQFSNSRSEMNVSTLELGDSALYLCASSTRGGLNTEAFFGQGTRLTVV.

This chain connects TRBV13 to TRBJ1-4; TRBD1 matches at 7 bases. Germline V gene lookup returns CDR1 PRHDT and CDR2 FYEKMQ (reference sequence). This CDR3 has 14 residues. Trimming removed 6 bases from V and 6 bases from J; junction bases left unmatched: 7. CDR3 in DNA: TGTGCCAGCAGACCAGCAGGGGGAGATGAAAAACTGTTTTTT. It encodes CASRPAGGDEKLFF.

This clone was found a few times. The rearrangement links TRBV11-2 to TRBJ2-7; 10 positions match TRBD2. Per the germline V gene, CDR1 is SGHAT and CDR2 is FQNNGV. The CDR3 runs 15 residues. V was clipped by 1 base and J by 3 bases; unmatched bases: 3. The CDR3 coding sequence is TGTGCCAGCAGCTTAGGGACTAGCGGCCACTACGAGCAGTACTTC. Encoded protein: CASSLGTSGHYEQYF.

The CDR3 loop is CASSLRTAYEQYF. CDR3 in DNA: TGTGCCAGCAGCCTCCGGACTGCCTACGAGCAGTACTTC. V and J are TRBV7-2 and TRBJ2-7; tentative D call: TRBD2 (5 bases). This CDR3 is built from 13 residues. Germline CDR1 and CDR2: SGHTA and FQGNSA. Trimming shortened V by 5 bases and J by 2 bases, and 10 bases separated the two germline ends.

The chain joins TRBV6-5 to TRBJ1-5, with 7 bases lining up with TRBD1. V shed 2 bases, J shed 3 bases, and the junction held 4 bases outside the gene matches. CDR3 length: 15 residues. Per germline, CDR1 MNHEY and CDR2 SVGAGI. CDR3 protein: CASSYRDSPNQPQHF. For the CDR3, the DNA is TGTGCCAGCAGTTACCGGGACAGCCCCAATCAGCCCCAGCATTTT.

The chain joins TRBV28 to TRBJ1-5, with D perhaps matching TRBD1 (6 bases). Trimming removed 6 bases from V and 8 bases from J, with 20 bases in between. Germline CDR1 MDHEN, CDR2 SYDVKM. The CDR3 runs 15 residues. Here the CDR3 reads CASRGLRGLVKPQHF. The CDR3 nucleotides read TGTGCCAGCAGAGGCCTCAGGGGTTTAGTGAAGCCCCAGCATTTT. Filled out from reference TRBV28 and TRBJ1-5, the complete variable domain reads DVKVTQSSRYLVKRTGEKVFLECVQDMDHENMFWYRQDPGLGLRLIYFSYDVKMKEKGDIPEGYSVSREKKERFSLILESASTNQTSMYLCASRGLRGLVKPQHFGDGTRLSIL.